These 23 T cell receptor beta chains were sequenced from one sample in a study of identical twins. TCRdb re-called the 5' RACE reads through MiXCR, storing one row per CDR3 protein. This table has 1.5 million or so distinct CDR3 sequences, 32% appearing once. The sequencing input was cord blood. The source is a newborn girl in good health.

CDR3: CASSSTGTLAGAEQYF. CDR3 bases: TGTGCCAGTTCCTCGACAGGGACCCTCGCAGGCGCCGAGCAGTACTTC. The chain couples TRBV27 to TRBJ2-7; TRBD1 agrees at 7 bases. There are 16 residues in the CDR3. The germline CDR1 and CDR2 sequences are MNHEY and SMNVEV (reference sequence). The J segment lost 6 bases and the V segment lost 9 bases, leaving 20 bases of the junction unmatched.

The V call is TRBV29-1, the J call TRBJ2-2, with D possibly being TRBD1 (5 bases). This CDR3 spans 15 amino acids. The germline V and J ends were trimmed by 5 bases and 4 bases, with 17 bases remaining between them. Looked up from germline, CDR1 is SQVTM and CDR2 is ANQGSEA. This chain's CDR3 is CSVLRGARGTGELFF. CDR3 nucleotide sequence: TGCAGCGTTCTCCGTGGGGCGCGAGGCACCGGGGAGCTGTTTTTT.

This clonotype was counted between two and nine times. The rearrangement joins TRBV20-1 to TRBJ1-1; D uncertain. The CDR3 contains 15 residues. The germline V gene has CDR1 DFQATT and CDR2 SNEGSKA (reference sequence). With 1 base removed from V and 1 base from J, the gap between germline ends came to 13 bases. CDR3 in DNA: TGCAGTGCTAGAGCCATAAAGGGCTCGAACACTGAAGCTTTCTTT. Amino acids: CSARAIKGSNTEAFF.

The rearrangement uses TRBV4-2 and TRBJ1-1; D gene unclear. This CDR3 is 14 amino acids long. The V and J ends lost 2 bases and 9 bases respectively, with 16 bases between them. From germline, CDR1 is LGHNA and CDR2 YNFKEQ. CDR3 nucleotides: TGTGCCAGCAGCCAACGACGAGAAAGAGGGAAAGCTTTCTTT. Its protein product is CASSQRRERGKAFF.

Notes on this clonotype: One end of the junction fails to match germline, which may point to a read error. The chain combines TRBV15 with TRBJ2-7; D may match TRBD1 or TRBD2 (6 bases each). CDR1 and CDR2 from the germline V gene are LNHNV and YYDKDF (reference sequence). The CDR3 runs 15 residues. The DNA for the CDR3 is TGTGCCACCGGCAGAGGGGGGACACTAGCCTACGAGCAGTACTTC. This gives the protein CATGRGGTLAYEQYF.

This clonotype has a handful of counts. The gene calls are TRBV5-6 and TRBJ2-7; D could derive from TRBD1 or TRBD2 (6 bases each). The CDR3 sequence is 16 residues long. The germline V gene encodes CDR1 SGHDT and CDR2 YYEEEE. V lost 1 base and J lost 6, with 20 bases in between. The CDR3 DNA reads TGTGCCAGCAGCTTGAGAGAACAGGGACTTCACTCCGAGCAGTACTTC. This gives the protein CASSLREQGLHSEQYF.

At least ten counts were recorded for this clonotype. Germline is not matched at one junction end, which may reflect a read error. J is TRBJ1-2 and V is TRBV12-3 or TRBV12-4, with 9 bases identical to TRBD1. CDR3 length: 14 amino acids. The CDR3 here is CASSLVGQGGGYTF. In nucleotides, the CDR3 is TGCGCCAGCAGCTTGGTGGGACAGGGAGGCGGCTACACCTTC.

The chain recombines TRBV3-1 with TRBJ2-1, with D tentatively TRBD2 (5 bases). V lost 6 bases to trimming and J lost 0 bases, with 12 bases between them. Germline CDR1 is LGHDT and CDR2 is YNNKEL (reference sequence). This CDR3 spans 15 amino acids. This chain's CDR3 is CASRPAESSYNEQFF. CDR3 DNA sequence: TGTGCCAGCAGACCAGCGGAGAGCTCCTACAATGAGCAGTTCTTC.

Note on this clonotype: Just one base apart from a much larger clone, this may be a read error. The chain carries TRBV28 and TRBJ2-7; D gene uncertain. The end of the DNA aligns better with TRBJ2-5, so the J call may be wrong. Germline values: CDR1 MDHEN, CDR2 SYDVKM. The CDR3 has 16 residues. The CDR3 here is CACSPYDTPKSETQYF. In DNA form, the CDR3 reads TGTGCCTGCAGCCCCTATGACACGCCTAAAAGCGAGACCCAGTACTTC.

This clonotype was detected only a few times. The chain combines TRBV29-1 with TRBJ1-1, with 8 bases that match TRBD1. V shed 4 bases, J shed 1 base, and the junction held 14 bases outside the gene matches. Germline CDR1 SQVTM, CDR2 ANQGSEA. The CDR3 spans 17 residues. The CDR3 nucleotides are TGCAGCGTTGGGCCCGGACAGGGTAGTTTGACGAACACTGAAGCTTTCTTT. Protein: CSVGPGQGSLTNTEAFF.

This clonotype was detected only once. The chain combines TRBV20-1 with TRBJ1-1; a possible D gene is TRBD1 (5 bases). Germline V gene sequence: CDR1 DFQATT, CDR2 SNEGSKA (reference sequence). The CDR3 sequence is 12 residues long. V was trimmed by 5 bases and J by 9 bases, leaving 16 bases between them. CDR3: CSARQTGTQAFF. CDR3 DNA sequence: TGCAGTGCTCGGCAAACCGGGACGCAAGCTTTCTTT.

This chain uses TRBV24-1 with TRBJ2-3; D perhaps matches TRBD2 (5 bases). The CDR3 has 12 residues. V dropped 6 bases and J dropped 11 bases, with 14 bases sitting between them. The germline V gene encodes CDR1 KGHDR and CDR2 SFDVKD. The CDR3 coding sequence is TGTGCCACCAGTCCAGTCGCGGGCCGGCAGTATTTT. Residues: CATSPVAGRQYF.

V gene TRBV10-3 combines with J gene TRBJ2-2, with 7 bases identical to TRBD1. V gave up 4 bases and J gave up 0 bases; unmatched junction bases: 2. This CDR3 contains 15 residues. Germline V gene lookup returns CDR1 ENHRY and CDR2 SYGVKD. Written as DNA, the CDR3 is TGTGCCATCAGTGGGGACAGACCGAACACCGGGGAGCTGTTTTTT. Protein product: CAISGDRPNTGELFF.

The V and J genes are TRBV28 and TRBJ2-3; 8 bases agree with TRBD2. Germline CDR1 reads MDHEN; CDR2 reads SYDVKM. The CDR3 length is 16 residues. The V gene end was trimmed by 4 bases and the J gene end by 3 bases; junction bases not matched to a gene: 9. The CDR3 sequence: CASSSSGTRTTDTQYF. The CDR3 nucleotides are TGTGCCAGCAGTTCCTCCGGGACTAGAACTACAGATACGCAGTATTTT.

Only a few counts were recorded for this clonotype. DNA for the CDR3: TGTGCCAGCAGCCAAGGAGGGACTAGTCAAGACATTCAGTACTTC. Protein product: CASSQGGTSQDIQYF. The chain links TRBV3-1 to TRBJ2-4, with 8 bases aligning to TRBD2. Germline CDR1 reads LGHDT; CDR2 reads YNNKEL (reference sequence). The CDR3 is 15 amino acids. V was pared by 1 base and J by 8 bases, with 7 bases of the junction left unmatched.

This sequence joins TRBV5-1 and TRBJ1-3; D gene unclear. CDR1 and CDR2 (germline): SGHRS, YFSETQ. The CDR3 is made up of 14 amino acids. The germline V and J ends were trimmed by 2 bases and 0 bases, with 6 bases remaining between them. The CDR3 here is CASSFGPSGNTIYF. The CDR3 bases are TGCGCCAGCAGCTTCGGGCCCTCTGGAAACACCATATATTTT.

The chain recombines TRBV12-3 or TRBV12-4 with TRBJ1-5; D not resolved. The CDR3 is 16 amino acids. Trimming took off 5 bases at V and 0 bases at J, with 14 bases between the two ends. The CDR3 here is CASSPRTANSNQPQHF. CDR3 bases: TGTGCCAGCAGTCCCCGTACGGCCAATAGCAATCAGCCCCAGCATTTT.

The chain is built from TRBV12-3 or TRBV12-4 and TRBJ1-5; 7 nucleotides agree with TRBD1. The V and J ends lost 6 bases and 2 bases, in that order; junction bases with no gene match: 7. CDR3 length: 15 amino acids. The CDR3 region has the DNA TGTGCCAGCAGCCATCAGGGGGTGGGCAATCAGCCCCAGCATTTT. As protein: CASSHQGVGNQPQHF.

Only a few counts were recorded for this clonotype. The rearrangement joins TRBV12-3 or TRBV12-4 to TRBJ1-1, with D maybe TRBD1 (5 bases). The CDR3 is 14 amino acids. V lost 7 bases and J lost 3, with 15 bases in between. The CDR3 nucleotides read TGTGCCAGCATCCTCGTCGGACATTACACTGAAGCTTTCTTT. This encodes CASILVGHYTEAFF.

The gene calls are TRBV4-1 and TRBJ2-7; maybe TRBD2 (6 bases). The J call may not be correct, given that the DNA end is closer to TRBJ2-5. The CDR3 extends over 15 amino acids. From germline, CDR1 is MGHRA and CDR2 YSYEKL. The DNA for the CDR3 is TGCGCCAGCAGCCTAATGGGACTGCCGTCGGGGACCCAGTACTTC. Translating gives CASSLMGLPSGTQYF.

This chain links TRBV29-1 with TRBJ2-1; 9 nucleotides agree with TRBD1. The CDR3 is 13 residues long. Germline lookup yields CDR1 SQVTM and CDR2 ANQGSEA. The V gene end was trimmed by 3 bases and the J gene end by 3 bases; junction bases not matched to a gene: 0. CDR3 in DNA: TGCAGCGTTGAGACAGGGGGCTACAATGAGCAGTTCTTC. It is translated as CSVETGGYNEQFF.

This clonotype was counted only a few times. This chain links TRBV20-1 with TRBJ2-1, with 10 bases identical to TRBD2. Germline loops: CDR1 DFQATT, CDR2 SNEGSKA (reference sequence). V trimming: 5 bases; J trimming: 7 bases; junction bases outside the gene matches: 11. The CDR3 runs 15 residues. CDR3 sequence: CSAGRAGGLGNEQFF. CDR3 coding DNA: TGCAGTGCTGGGCGAGCGGGGGGGTTGGGGAATGAGCAGTTCTTC.

The J gene is TRBJ2-2, the V gene TRBV3-1; 10 nucleotides match TRBD1. Germline CDR1 is LGHDT and CDR2 is YNNKEL (reference sequence). CDR3 length equals 16 residues. Trimming at V came to 3 bases and at J to 1 base, leaving 2 bases not matched to a gene. As DNA, the CDR3 is TGTGCCAGCAGCCAGTGGACAGGGGGGAACACCGGGGAGCTGTTTTTT. It specifies CASSQWTGGNTGELFF. The full variable domain, rest sourced from reference TRBV3-1 and TRBJ2-2, is DTAVSQTPKYLVTQMGNDKSIKCEQNLGHDTMYWYKQDSKKFLKIMFSYNNKELIINETVPNRFSPKSPDKAHLNLHINSLELGDSAVYFCASSQWTGGNTGELFFGEGSRLTVL.